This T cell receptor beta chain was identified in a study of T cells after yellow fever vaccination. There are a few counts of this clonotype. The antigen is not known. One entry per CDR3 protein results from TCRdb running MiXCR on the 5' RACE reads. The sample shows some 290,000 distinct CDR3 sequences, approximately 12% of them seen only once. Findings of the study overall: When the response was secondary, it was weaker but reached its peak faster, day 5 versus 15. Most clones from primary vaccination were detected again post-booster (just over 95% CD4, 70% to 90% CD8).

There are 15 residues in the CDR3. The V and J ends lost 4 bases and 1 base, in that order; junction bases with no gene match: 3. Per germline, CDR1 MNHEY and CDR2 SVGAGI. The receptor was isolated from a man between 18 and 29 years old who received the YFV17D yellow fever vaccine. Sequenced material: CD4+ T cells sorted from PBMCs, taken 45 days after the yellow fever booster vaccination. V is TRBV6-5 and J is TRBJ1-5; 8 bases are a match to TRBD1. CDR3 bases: TGTGCCAGCAGTTGGACAGGGTCAAGCAATCAGCCCCAGCATTTT. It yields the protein CASSWTGSSNQPQHF.